The following is a T cell receptor (beta chain) sequence with its context. Germline values: CDR1 MNHEY, CDR2 SMNVEV (reference sequence). V lost 6 bases and J 4 bases, leaving 16 bases between the germline ends. The CDR3 length is 14 residues. The sample originates from a study of cytomegalovirus exposure and HLA in healthy donors. 13 Jbeta primers and 60 Vbeta primers were used for the PCR. Original methodology: Approximately 72 million unique TCR beta chains, roughly 11 million of them shared, were counted by a later analysis. Profiling relied on immunoSEQ multiplex PCR, and the TCRdb table lists in-frame clones only, not all of them. Clone size and V and J calls were adopted from that table, with D and trimming inferred from the DNA. Of more than 150,000 clones in the sample, 75% to 85% were seen once.

The rearrangement links TRBV27 to TRBJ2-7; a possible D gene is TRBD2 (5 bases). This receptor was obtained from a girl aged 2 to 9 in good health and CMV-seropositive. The sequencing input was PBMCs. The CDR3 loop is CASSLGIGRYEQYF. Written as DNA, the CDR3 is TGTGCCAGCAGCCTGGGAATTGGGAGATACGAGCAGTACTTC.